This T cell receptor (beta chain) was recorded in a study of blood T cell repertoires in COVID-19. Study in general: Italy, Spain and the United States were the sources of the convalescent and acute COVID-19 samples. Nucleic acid was either cDNA or gDNA, and it came from T cells, B-cell-depleted T cells, or PBMCs.

Measured with immunoSEQ multiplex PCR; TCRdb has only the in-frame clones, and not every one. The profile shows approximately 150,000 clones, roughly four fifths of them singletons. The sequencing input was peripheral blood. The clonotype originates from a man between 65 and 85 years old who had recovered from COVID-19.

CDR3 DNA sequence: TGTGCCAGCGGCGGGGGCTCAGGTTCACCCCTCCACTTT. It yields the protein CASGGGSGSPLHF. The chain uses TRBV28 and TRBJ1-6; D is possibly TRBD1 (6 bases). V lost 8 bases to trimming and J lost 9 bases, with 14 bases between them. CDR3 length: 13 residues. Germline V gives CDR1 MDHEN, CDR2 SYDVKM.